This T cell receptor (beta chain) was documented in a study of control samples from healthy donors and cancer patients (dated by TCRdb to 2018 to 2021). About this clone: No antigen is known for it. Nothing much larger sits one base from this clone, and base qualities are not available.

The library was prepared using the immunoSEQ multiplex PCR assay. TCRdb's version of the immuneACCESS table is confined to in-frame rearrangements and falls short of the full clone set. An unresolved V gene accounts for under half of the shortfall where checked; the remainder is of unknown origin. The sample includes some 150,000 clones, with 96% observed a single time. The ten largest clones represent just over 1% of the sample. From cysteine to phenylalanine, the CDR3 is 13 amino acids long. CDR3 DNA only is kept here, 39 bases in frame from base 1. At the junction V is shortened by 1 base and J by 6 bases, with 7 bases in between.

Sequencing was performed on blood. The clonotype was recovered from a woman younger than 45 in good health. The V and J genes are TRBV12-3 or TRBV12-4 and TRBJ2-1; the D gene remains uncertain. This receptor has the CDR3 CASSLVGFNEQFF. The DNA reads TGTGCCAGCAGTTTAGTAGGATTCAATGAGCAGTTCTTC.